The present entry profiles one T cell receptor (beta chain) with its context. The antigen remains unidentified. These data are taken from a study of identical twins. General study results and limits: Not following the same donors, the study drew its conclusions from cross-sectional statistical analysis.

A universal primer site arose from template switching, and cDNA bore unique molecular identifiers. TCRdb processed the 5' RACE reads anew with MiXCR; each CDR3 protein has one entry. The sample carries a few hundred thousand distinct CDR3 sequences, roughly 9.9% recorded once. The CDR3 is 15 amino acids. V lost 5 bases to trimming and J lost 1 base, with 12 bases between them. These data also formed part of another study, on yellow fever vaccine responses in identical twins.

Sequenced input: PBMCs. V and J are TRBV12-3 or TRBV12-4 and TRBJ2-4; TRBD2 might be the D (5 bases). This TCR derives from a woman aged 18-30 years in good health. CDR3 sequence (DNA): TGTGCCAGCAGTGTCGGGGTAGGGGCCAAAAACATTCAGTACTTC. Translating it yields CASSVGVGAKNIQYF.